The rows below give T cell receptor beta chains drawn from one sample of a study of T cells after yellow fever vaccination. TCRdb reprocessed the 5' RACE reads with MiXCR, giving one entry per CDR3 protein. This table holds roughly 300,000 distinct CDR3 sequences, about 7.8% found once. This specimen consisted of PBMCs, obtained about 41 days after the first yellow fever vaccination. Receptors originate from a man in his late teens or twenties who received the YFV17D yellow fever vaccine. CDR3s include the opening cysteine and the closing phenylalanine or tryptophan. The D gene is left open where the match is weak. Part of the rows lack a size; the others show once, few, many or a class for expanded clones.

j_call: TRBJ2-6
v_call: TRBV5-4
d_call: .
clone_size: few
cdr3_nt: TGTGCCAGCAGCTTGGAGTACTCTGGGGCCAACGTCCTGACTTTC
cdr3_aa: CASSLEYSGANVLTF

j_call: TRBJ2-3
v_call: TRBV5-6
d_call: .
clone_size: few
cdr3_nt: TGTGCCAGCAGCCCCGGAGGGGGGCGAGATACGCAGTATTTT
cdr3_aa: CASSPGGGRDTQYF

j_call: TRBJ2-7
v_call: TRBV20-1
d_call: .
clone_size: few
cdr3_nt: TGCAGTGCTACGCGGACACCCTACGAGCAGTACTTC
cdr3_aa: CSATRTPYEQYF

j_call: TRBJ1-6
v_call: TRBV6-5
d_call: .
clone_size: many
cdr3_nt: TGTGCCAGCAGTCCTCAGGGGTTTTCACCCCTCCACTTT
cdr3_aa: CASSPQGFSPLHF

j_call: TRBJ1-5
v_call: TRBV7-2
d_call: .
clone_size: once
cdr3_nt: TGTGCCAGCAGCTTGATAGGTAGCAATCAGCCCCAGCATTTT
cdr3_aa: CASSLIGSNQPQHF

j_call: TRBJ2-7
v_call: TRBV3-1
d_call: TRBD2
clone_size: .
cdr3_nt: TGTGCCAGCAGCTCTCTAGCGGGGGGGAAGCAGTACTTC
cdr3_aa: CASSSLAGGKQYF

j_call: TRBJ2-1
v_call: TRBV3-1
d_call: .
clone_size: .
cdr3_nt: TGTGCCAGCAGCCACGGTCACACCTCCAATGAGCAGTTCTTC
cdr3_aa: CASSHGHTSNEQFF

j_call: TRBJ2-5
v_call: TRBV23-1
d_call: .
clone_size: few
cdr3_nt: TGCGCCAGCAGTCAATCGAGGAGCAGGGGCTCTCGAGAGACCCAGTACTTC
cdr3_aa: CASSQSRSRGSRETQYF

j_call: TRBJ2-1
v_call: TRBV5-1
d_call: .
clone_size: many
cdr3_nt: TGCGCCAGCAGCCCGAACAGGGCTAGTGAGCAGTTCTTC
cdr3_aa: CASSPNRASEQFF

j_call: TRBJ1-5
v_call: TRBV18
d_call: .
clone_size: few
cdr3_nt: TGTGCCAGCTCACTGCGGACCGTTAATAGCAATCAGCCCCAGCATTTT
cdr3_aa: CASSLRTVNSNQPQHF

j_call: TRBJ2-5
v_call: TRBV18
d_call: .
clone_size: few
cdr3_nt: TGTGCCAGCTCACCACTACTGGGGGAGCAAGAGACCCAGTACTTC
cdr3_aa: CASSPLLGEQETQYF